Listed here is a single T cell receptor beta chain. The antigen this receptor binds is unknown. The read ends 3 residues before the CDR3 terminus; that terminus is restored from the germline J gene. This entry is derived from a study of Tregs in tolerant kidney transplant recipients (dated by TCRdb to about 2019). For the study in its entirety: Transplants used related donors with nonmyeloablative bone marrow transplantation; mixed chimerism was transient in the human trials. TCRbeta sequencing was used in the study to identify donor-specific regulatory T cells before combined kidney and bone marrow transplantation, and the identified cells were then tracked after transplant.

Read against the paper, the sample's time point label means: blood sample drawn before combined kidney and bone marrow transplant. Thawed PBMCs were FACS-sorted into unstimulated Tregs (CD4+CD25+CD127-), CD4+ non-Tregs (CD4+CD25-), CD4 cells and CD8 cells. A few combined kidney and bone marrow transplant recipients from the ITN036ST trial were included as patients, and samples were available only from these trial subjects. Healthy control blood was separated into PBMCs by Ficoll density gradient and cryopreserved, and patient PBMCs were collected both before and after transplant. For TCRbeta CDR3 sequencing, genomic DNA was extracted from sorted cells using the QIAGEN DNeasy Blood and Tissue Kit. High-throughput TCRbeta CDR3 sequencing, which included PCR amplification with bias correction and internal controls, was done commercially through immunoSEQ. The authors' analysis ran thus. Unique productive TCRbeta sequences were defined by CDR3 nucleotide sequence where primers matched, and otherwise by CDR3 amino acid sequence together with Vbeta and Jbeta genes. Sorting error was corrected by removing sequences shared between sorted populations at a frequency ratio of 2:1 or less, and the remaining shared sequences were assigned to the higher population. Sequences were defined as donor-reactive when expanded at least 5-fold in CFSE-low cells versus unstimulated cells and present at a frequency of at least 0.01% in CFSE-low cells. Repertoire divergence was quantified by Jensen-Shannon divergence using the top 100 TCRbeta sequences ranked by frequency. When a sample had multiple sequencing runs, each run was corrected for sorting error separately and the runs were then pooled. TCRdb provides this immuneACCESS table in a form limited to in-frame rearrangements. Some clones are lacking; in checked studies, under half of them reflect an unresolved V gene, and why the rest are absent is not known. The V and J calls and clone size were taken over from that table, and D and trimming were inferred from the DNA. The sample's table covers roughly 50,000 clones. Of the sample, approximately 0.81% is held by the ten largest clones.

What the work shows at the level of the full study, not this receptor alone: Because the PCR primers were changed over time for some patients, nucleotide-level comparison could not be performed across the samples from those patients. The study was constrained by small patient numbers, and validation of the findings is required in larger populations and under other immunosuppression protocols. Expanding Tregs with activated donor B cells appeared to identify the most biologically relevant and donor-specific TCRbeta repertoire. Biological reproducibility was not examined directly, but technical replication error appeared to be minimal. In tolerant patients, the expansion of donor-specific Tregs was greater than global Treg expansion, suggesting that the expansion was antigen-driven rather than nonspecific.

Including cysteine and phenylalanine, the CDR3 has 15 amino acids. The CDR3 was read in part: 36 bases, with the frame set at base 1. CDR1 and CDR2, looked up from the germline V gene (reference sequence), are SGHNT and YYREEE. The germline V end is reduced by 5 bases and the J end by 1 base; junction bases left unmatched: 4. The rearrangement joined TRBV5-4 to TRBJ2-5; TRBD1 agrees with 11 junctional bases. Sequencing used CD4+ T cells from blood, obtained before the transplant. This TCR came from a human donor who received a combined kidney and bone marrow transplant. The sequenced CDR3 bases are TGTGCCAGCAGTGGACAGGGGGCCCCCCAAGAGACC. Translated, it gives CASSGQGAPQET. The entire CDR3 protein is CASSGQGAPQETQYF.